This TCR beta chain derives from a study of T cells in Graves' hyperthyroidism and ophthalmopathy. The study defined stable Graves' hyperthyroidism as no ophthalmopathy progression within 18 months. The CDR3 regions of TCR beta were amplified from RNA transcripts. The TCR CDR3 was amplified in a first-round RT-PCR using the HTBI primer set. TCRdb recomputed calls from the multiplex PCR reads with MiXCR, one row per CDR3 protein. The sample includes around 110,000 distinct CDR3 sequences, roughly 15% of them seen just once. This clonotype showed up many times. The specimen was blood. This receptor was taken from a woman in her fifties or sixties with Graves' hyperthyroidism.

Written as DNA, the CDR3 is TGTGCCAGCAGCTTAGCAGGGTTCGGAAACATTCAGTACTTC. This codes for CASSLAGFGNIQYF. V usage is TRBV11-2 and J usage is TRBJ2-4, with a weak D call TRBD1 (5 bases). Trimming removed 1 base from V and 6 bases from J, with 10 bases in between. The V gene's germline CDR1 is SGHAT and CDR2 FQNNGV. The CDR3 extends over 14 amino acids. Complete variable domain (other parts from reference TRBV11-2 and TRBJ2-4): EAGVAQSPRYKIIEKRQSVAFWCNPISGHATLYWYQQILGQGPKLLIQFQNNGVVDDSQLPKDRFSAERLKGVDSTLKIQPAKLEDSAVYLCASSLAGFGNIQYFGAGTRLSVL.